One TCR beta chain is described in this entry. Profiling relied on immunoSEQ multiplex PCR, and the TCRdb table lists in-frame clones only, not all of them. The sample carries about 28,000 clones, about 91% recorded once. V was cut by 1 base and J by 5 bases, with 8 bases left in between. The germline V gene has CDR1 SGHVS and CDR2 FQNEAQ. The CDR3 covers 13 residues. This sample was included in a study of T cell changes during pregnancy in multiple sclerosis. The sequence derives from a female donor in good health, enrolled as a control in a pregnancy study. The chain joins TRBV7-8 to TRBJ1-1; D call uncertain. The sample here was peripheral blood, taken in the first trimester of pregnancy. The chain's CDR3 is CASSLGAGTEAFF. In DNA, the CDR3 is TGTGCCAGCAGCTTAGGGGCGGGGACTGAAGCTTTCTTT.